The subject of this entry is one TCR beta chain. What it binds is unknown. The CDR3 has 17 amino acids. The V gene end was trimmed by 7 bases and the J gene end by 0 bases; junction bases not matched to a gene: 8. The germline V gene has CDR1 MNHEY and CDR2 SMNVEV (reference sequence). This record belongs to a study of cytomegalovirus exposure and HLA in healthy donors. Study overall: A previous analysis identified more than 100 million unique TCR beta sequences derived from roughly 180 million T cells. The study, taken as a whole, reports: The study listed 150 to 200 cytomegalovirus-associated TCR beta chains. Later, TCR association rates were found to vary by HLA locus, highest for DRB1 and lowest for HLA-C. An ancestry cluster, one associated with Asian ancestry, reportedly showed fewer N-insertions than the 666-donor mean in a later analysis.

Researchers ran the PCR with 60 Vbeta and 13 Jbeta primers. Profiling relied on immunoSEQ multiplex PCR, and the TCRdb table lists in-frame clones only, not all of them. This sample has 150,000 to 200,000 clones, with 75% found just once. The sequence was collected from a man aged 18 to 30 in good health and CMV-seropositive. Sequencing was carried out using PBMCs. The genes are TRBV27 and TRBJ2-6, with 8 positions matching TRBD2. The CDR3 here is CASTRTSRYSGANVLTF. The CDR3 region has the DNA TGTGCCAGCACCAGGACTAGCCGTTACTCTGGGGCCAACGTCCTGACTTTC. The variable domain in full, with the rest retrieved from reference TRBV27 and TRBJ2-6, is EAQVTQNPRYLITVTGKKLTVTCSQNMNHEYMSWYRQDPGLGLRQIYYSMNVEVTDKGDVPEGYKVSRKEKRNFPLILESPSPNQTSLYFCASTRTSRYSGANVLTFGAGSRLTVL.